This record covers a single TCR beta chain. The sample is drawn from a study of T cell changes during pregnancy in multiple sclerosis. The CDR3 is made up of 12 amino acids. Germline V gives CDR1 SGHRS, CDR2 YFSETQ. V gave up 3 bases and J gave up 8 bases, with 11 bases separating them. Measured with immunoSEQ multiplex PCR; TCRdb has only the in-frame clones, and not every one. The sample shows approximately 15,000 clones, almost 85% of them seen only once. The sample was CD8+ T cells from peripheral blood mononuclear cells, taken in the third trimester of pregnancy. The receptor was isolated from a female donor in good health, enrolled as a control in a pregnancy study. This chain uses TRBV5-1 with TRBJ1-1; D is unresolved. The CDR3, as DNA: TGCGCCAGCAGCTCGGGTGCCAACGAAGCTTTCTTT. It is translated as CASSSGANEAFF.